This T cell receptor beta chain was sequenced in a study of control samples from healthy donors and cancer patients. TCRdb's table, derived via immunoSEQ multiplex PCR, lists solely in-frame clones and lacks some. The sample has roughly 180,000 clones; 85% to 95% are singletons. This clonotype was obtained from a woman between 18 and 30 years old in good health. The material sequenced was blood.

CDR3 in DNA: TGTGCCAGCAGTTACTCCCTAGGGGACAATTCACCCCTCCACTTT. Protein: CASSYSLGDNSPLHF. This chain links TRBV6-5 with TRBJ1-6; possibly TRBD1 for D (5 bases). The germline CDR1 and CDR2 sequences are MNHEY and SVGAGI. The V gene lost 0 bases and the J gene lost 7 bases, with 10 bases spanning the gap. This CDR3 contains 15 residues.